One and the same sample provided the 32 T cell receptor beta chains below, sequenced in a study of OX40 agonist ivuxolimab in advanced cancers. Generated by immunoSEQ multiplex PCR, the TCRdb table keeps only in-frame clones and is missing some. The table shows more than 25,000 clones, with approximately 85% occurring only once. Sequencing was performed on CD4+ or CD8+ T cells sorted from blood, taken in a trial of the OX40 agonist ivuxolimab. These receptors were obtained from an adult with an advanced solid tumor such as melanoma, head and neck, liver or kidney cancer.

The chain recombines TRBV2 with TRBJ1-4, with 8 nucleotides matching TRBD1. Germline V lookup: CDR1 SNHLY, CDR2 FYNNEI. After removal of 7 bases from V and 6 bases from J, the junction contained 7 bases not matched to a gene. CDR3 length equals 14 residues. The CDR3 nucleotides are TGTGCCAGCACCGAGGACAGGGTATATGAAAAACTGTTTTTT. Residues: CASTEDRVYEKLFF.

The CDR3 nucleotides are TGTGCCAGCAGTGAGTTATACAGGGACGAGCAGTACTTC. It codes for CASSELYRDEQYF. V is TRBV28 and J is TRBJ2-5, with D possibly matching TRBD1 (6 bases). With the DNA end fitting TRBJ2-7 better, the J assignment may be wrong. The germline CDR1 and CDR2 sequences are MDHEN and SYDVKM. This CDR3 region has 13 residues.

The chain joins TRBV6-5 to TRBJ1-2; D call uncertain. Trimming shortened V by 2 bases and J by 0 bases, and 13 bases separated the two germline ends. The CDR3 is made up of 16 amino acids. CDR1 and CDR2 from the germline V gene are MNHEY and SVGAGI. The CDR3 protein is CASSYRRVPPNYGYTF. CDR3 DNA sequence: TGTGCCAGCAGTTACAGGAGGGTCCCGCCTAACTATGGCTACACCTTC.

The chain combines TRBV4-1 with TRBJ2-3; D is ambiguous. Between the trimmed V and J ends, which lost 0 bases and 2 bases, there was a span of 24 bases. Germline CDR1 and CDR2: MGHRA and YSYEKL. The CDR3 is 20 amino acids. The DNA for the CDR3 is TGCGCCAGCAGCCAAGATATTTTTCGCGAGCCCCTCCGAGACACAGATACGCAGTATTTT. It is translated as CASSQDIFREPLRDTDTQYF.

The rearrangement joins TRBV7-8 to TRBJ1-4; D is uncertain. The V end lost 5 bases, the J end lost 8 bases, and 21 bases lay between the germline ends. CDR1 is SGHVS, CDR2 FQNEAQ, per germline. This CDR3 is 16 amino acids long. This chain's CDR3 is CASSLLVTQEGEKLFF. CDR3 nucleotides: TGTGCCAGCAGCCTCTTGGTGACCCAAGAAGGGGAAAAACTGTTTTTT.

The chain has TRBV25-1 and TRBJ2-1, with 9 bases matching TRBD1. V trimming: 4 bases; J trimming: 7 bases; junction bases outside the gene matches: 2. The germline V gene encodes CDR1 MGHDK and CDR2 SYGVNS. The CDR3 runs 13 residues. CDR3 region: CASSVTGGNEQFF. The CDR3 DNA sequence: TGTGCCAGCAGTGTGACAGGGGGGAATGAGCAGTTCTTC.

This sequence joins TRBV25-1 and TRBJ1-1; D unresolved. Germline CDR1 is MGHDK and CDR2 is SYGVNS. V lost 8 bases, J lost 5 bases, and 9 bases lay in between. CDR3 length: 11 amino acids. The chain's CDR3 is CASGLATEAFF. In DNA form, the CDR3 reads TGTGCCAGCGGCCTTGCGACTGAAGCTTTCTTT.

V and J are TRBV29-1 and TRBJ2-7, with D perhaps TRBD1 (6 bases). This CDR3 contains 12 residues. Looked up from germline, CDR1 is SQVTM and CDR2 is ANQGSEA. V was clipped by 6 bases and J by 3 bases, with 12 bases between them. The CDR3 nucleotides read TGCAGCGTCGGACAGTCCTTCTACGAGCAGTACTTC. This translates into CSVGQSFYEQYF.

The chain combines TRBV18 with TRBJ1-1; unclear D gene. Trimming removed 4 bases at V and 0 bases at J, with 3 bases between. This CDR3 spans 12 amino acids. The V gene's germline CDR1 is KGHSH and CDR2 LQKENI. CDR3 sequence reads: CASSLLNTEAFF. The CDR3 coding sequence is TGTGCCAGCTCACTTCTGAACACTGAAGCTTTCTTT.

V is TRBV4-1 and J is TRBJ2-7, with 7 bases lining up with TRBD1. Per the germline V gene, CDR1 is MGHRA and CDR2 is YSYEKL. The CDR3 has 13 residues. V was clipped by 3 bases and J by 6 bases; unmatched bases: 5. The CDR3 DNA reads as TGCGCCAGCAGCCAGAGACAGGGCGCCGAGCAGTACTTC. This sequence encodes CASSQRQGAEQYF.

The chain employs TRBV15 and TRBJ1-6; TRBD1 matches 7 bases. Unmatched junction bases numbered 6, after V lost 4 bases and J lost 6 bases. CDR1 and CDR2 (germline): LNHNV, YYDKDF (reference sequence). The CDR3 covers 15 residues. The CDR3 region has the DNA TGTGCCACCAGCACCAACAGGGGCGCTAATTCACCCCTCCACTTT. Protein sequence: CATSTNRGANSPLHF.

The chain uses TRBV7-9 and TRBJ2-5; 8 nucleotides line up with TRBD2. There are 18 residues in the CDR3. Germline V lookup: CDR1 SEHNR, CDR2 FQNEAQ (reference sequence). V trimming: 3 bases; J trimming: 4 bases; junction bases outside the gene matches: 16. This CDR3 is CASSFLSDRLAPRETQYF. DNA of the CDR3: TGTGCCAGCAGCTTCCTAAGCGACCGACTAGCGCCAAGAGAGACCCAGTACTTC.

V usage is TRBV10-3 and J usage is TRBJ1-5; 7 bases align to TRBD1. The J segment lost 4 bases and the V segment lost 5 bases, leaving 2 bases of the junction unmatched. Germline-derived CDR1 and CDR2 are ENHRY and SYGVKD. The CDR3 is made up of 13 amino acids. Written as DNA, the CDR3 is TGTGCCATCAGTCAACAGGGGAATCAGCCCCAGCATTTT. This sequence encodes CAISQQGNQPQHF.

This clone was recorded only once. This chain links TRBV7-9 with TRBJ1-3; 9 nucleotides line up with TRBD1. After removal of 2 bases from V and 0 bases from J, the junction contained 5 bases not matched to a gene. The CDR3 consists of 17 residues. In germline, CDR1 is SEHNR, CDR2 FQNEAQ (reference sequence). CDR3 sequence: CASSLSTGGISGNTIYF. The CDR3 bases are TGTGCCAGCAGCTTATCGACAGGGGGAATCTCTGGAAACACCATATATTTT. The full variable domain, completed using reference TRBV7-9 and TRBJ1-3, is DTGVSQNPRHKITKRGQNVTFRCDPISEHNRLYWYRQTLGQGPEFLTYFQNEAQLEKSRLLSDRFSAERPKGSFSTLEIQRTEQGDSAMYLCASSLSTGGISGNTIYFGEGSWLTVV.

The rearrangement uses TRBV7-9 and TRBJ2-7; perhaps TRBD2 as D (5 bases). Germline V gene data show CDR1 as SEHNR and CDR2 as FQNEAQ (reference sequence). This CDR3 has 13 amino acids. V shed 5 bases and J shed 4 bases, with 12 bases lying between them. CDR3 DNA: TGTGCCAGCAGCCCACCCTCGGGGTACGAGCAGTACTTC. Its translation is CASSPPSGYEQYF.

This rearrangement joins TRBV13 to TRBJ1-1; no firm D call. Germline V lookup: CDR1 PRHDT, CDR2 FYEKMQ (reference sequence). This CDR3 has 14 residues. Trimming cost V 6 bases and J 6 bases, with 17 bases left between them. The DNA of the CDR3 is TGTGCCAGCAGTGAGAACCCCAGGAGTTCTGAAGCTTTCTTT. Translation: CASSENPRSSEAFF.

The gene calls are TRBV6-5 and TRBJ2-3; 11 nucleotides line up with TRBD2. The trim removed 6 bases at V and 2 bases at J, leaving 4 bases unmatched. The CDR3 length is 15 residues. Per germline, CDR1 MNHEY and CDR2 SVGAGI. CDR3 coding DNA: TGTGCCAGCAGCCGTAGCGGGAGGGTCACAGATACGCAGTATTTT. It yields the protein CASSRSGRVTDTQYF.

The CDR3: CASSLFSGSNEQFF. The CDR3 DNA is TGCGCCAGCAGCTTGTTTAGCGGGAGCAATGAGCAGTTCTTC. The V and J genes are TRBV5-1 and TRBJ2-1, with 9 positions matching TRBD2. J lost 6 bases, V lost 1 base, and 2 bases had no gene match. Looked up from germline, CDR1 is SGHRS and CDR2 is YFSETQ. CDR3 size: 14 residues.

The V and J genes are TRBV5-1 and TRBJ2-7, with 13 bases identical to TRBD2. Germline values: CDR1 SGHRS, CDR2 YFSETQ. Trimming removed 2 bases from V and 4 bases from J; junction bases left unmatched: 3. The CDR3 length is 15 residues. DNA of the CDR3: TGCGCCAGCAGCTTTGGGACTAGCGGGGCGTACGAGCAGTACTTC. It is translated as CASSFGTSGAYEQYF.

The rearrangement links TRBV4-1 to TRBJ2-5; D remains unclear. The DNA end lines up better with TRBJ2-7; the J call may be wrong. Germline V gene lookup returns CDR1 MGHRA and CDR2 YSYEKL. The CDR3 contains 14 residues. This CDR3 reads CASSQDPAPYEQYF. For the CDR3, the DNA is TGCGCCAGCAGCCAAGATCCAGCCCCCTACGAGCAGTACTTC.

The V gene is TRBV12-5, the J gene TRBJ2-5; D perhaps matches TRBD2 (5 bases). The CDR3 spans 15 residues. Germline CDR1 LGHNT, CDR2 FRNRAP. The germline V and J ends were trimmed by 1 base and 1 base, with 10 bases remaining between them. CDR3 DNA: TGTGCTAGTGGTTTGGGGTCTAGCAGCCAAGAGACCCAGTACTTC. Amino acids: CASGLGSSSQETQYF.

Remarks on this clone: A much more abundant neighbour one base away suggests this may be a read error. This specimen includes other DNA sequences encoding the same CDR3. The V and J genes are TRBV2 and TRBJ1-2; D is ambiguous. The CDR3 extends over 11 amino acids. Trimming stripped 6 bases from V and 1 base from J, with 3 bases between. Germline CDR1 is SNHLY and CDR2 is FYNNEI. For the CDR3, the DNA is TGTGCCAGCAGCGATAACTATGGCTACACCTTC. This codes for CASSDNYGYTF.

The chain carries TRBV6-1 and TRBJ2-7; D might be TRBD1 (6 bases). Germline V gene sequence: CDR1 MNHNS, CDR2 SASEGT. Between the trimmed V and J ends, which lost 4 bases and 0 bases, there was a span of 16 bases. The CDR3 runs to 16 residues. Written as DNA, the CDR3 is TGTGCCAGCAGTGTATTCCCCCGGGACACCTCCTACGAGCAGTACTTC. Its protein is CASSVFPRDTSYEQYF.

V is TRBV28 and J is TRBJ2-5; possibly TRBD1 for D (6 bases). The CDR3 totals 15 residues. Germline V gives CDR1 MDHEN, CDR2 SYDVKM. The germline V and J ends were trimmed by 0 bases and 5 bases, with 13 bases remaining between them. The CDR3 nucleotides are TGTGCCAGCAGTTTATGGACAGGAGGATTGGAGACCCAGTACTTC. Protein sequence: CASSLWTGGLETQYF.

The J gene is TRBJ1-5, the V gene TRBV14, with a possible D match to TRBD1 (6 bases). The CDR3 runs to 15 residues. Germline CDR1 reads SGHDN; CDR2 reads FVKESK. V lost 2 bases to trimming and J lost 4 bases, with 12 bases between them. The DNA for the CDR3 is TGTGCCAGCAGCCAACCGGAGACAGGAAATCAGCCCCAGCATTTT. It translates to CASSQPETGNQPQHF.

This clone is medium-sized within its sample. This rearrangement joins TRBV29-1 to TRBJ2-2; D is perhaps TRBD2 (6 bases). Trimming cost V 6 bases and J 6 bases, with 14 bases left between them. The germline V gene has CDR1 SQVTM and CDR2 ANQGSEA. CDR3 length: 13 residues. CDR3 bases: TGCAGCGTAAGACTAGGGGCGTCCGGGGAGCTGTTTTTT. It yields the protein CSVRLGASGELFF.

The chain carries TRBV27 and TRBJ2-1, with D perhaps TRBD2 (5 bases). CDR3 length: 14 amino acids. Trimming stripped 4 bases from V and 9 bases from J, with 16 bases between. Germline CDR1 is MNHEY and CDR2 is SMNVEV (reference sequence). In DNA form, the CDR3 reads TGTGCCAGCAGTTGGACTGGCCCTGCTTTTGAGCAGTTCTTC. As protein: CASSWTGPAFEQFF.

This chain links TRBV6-5 with TRBJ2-2; D is possibly TRBD1 (6 bases). Trimming cost V 0 bases and J 4 bases, with 9 bases left between them. The germline V gene encodes CDR1 MNHEY and CDR2 SVGAGI. The CDR3 runs to 15 residues. The CDR3 nucleotides are TGTGCCAGCAGTTACTCGACAGGTCCCACCGGGGAGCTGTTTTTT. Translating gives CASSYSTGPTGELFF.

This clone was counted a few times. CDR3 sequence reads: CASSEYREDGYTF. CDR3 coding DNA: TGCGCCAGCAGTGAGTACAGAGAAGATGGCTACACCTTC. This chain links TRBV10-1 with TRBJ1-2; D is ambiguous. The germline V gene has CDR1 WNHNN and CDR2 SYGVQD (reference sequence). This CDR3 spans 13 amino acids. The germline V and J ends were trimmed by 1 base and 6 bases, with 9 bases remaining between them.

The CDR3 nucleotides read TGTGCCAGCAGTCCTCAAGGGGCTGAAGCTTTCTTT. It codes for CASSPQGAEAFF. The chain has TRBV5-6 and TRBJ1-1; tentatively, D is TRBD1 (5 bases). Trimming removed 5 bases from V and 6 bases from J, with 11 bases in between. The CDR3 sequence is 12 residues long. The germline CDR1 and CDR2 sequences are SGHDT and YYEEEE.

V gene TRBV7-9 combines with J gene TRBJ2-1; TRBD2 matches 11 bases. This CDR3 comprises 16 residues. V lost 5 bases, J lost 3 bases, and 6 bases stayed unmatched. Germline V gene sequence: CDR1 SEHNR, CDR2 FQNEAQ (reference sequence). The CDR3 protein is CASSPGGTSGYNEQFF. Here the CDR3 DNA reads TGTGCCAGCAGCCCGGGAGGGACTAGCGGCTACAATGAGCAGTTCTTC.

In this sample, this clone turned up a few times. The chain has TRBV10-3 and TRBJ2-5; D is possibly TRBD2 (5 bases). In germline, CDR1 is ENHRY, CDR2 SYGVKD. CDR3 length equals 13 residues. Trimming shortened V by 0 bases and J by 5 bases, and 7 bases separated the two germline ends. The CDR3 loop is CAISESWRETQYF. CDR3 DNA sequence: TGTGCCATCAGTGAGTCGTGGAGGGAGACCCAGTACTTC.